The 14 T cell receptor beta chains below were found in one sample sequenced in a study of STAT5B mutations in CD4+ large granular lymphocyte leukemia. Profiling relied on immunoSEQ multiplex PCR, and the TCRdb table lists in-frame clones only, not all of them. Among about 8,400 clones, nearly 90% were seen once, and the ten largest hold roughly 50%. What was sequenced was PBMCs. These receptors originate from a woman between 65 and 79 years old with CD4+ T-cell large granular lymphocyte leukemia.

The table lists this clone with a count of one. This sequence joins TRBV6-8 and TRBJ1-5, with D perhaps TRBD1 (5 bases). CDR1 and CDR2 from the germline V gene are MNHGY and SAAAGT. This CDR3 contains 17 residues. V lost 7 bases, J lost 4 bases, and 23 bases lay in between. CDR3 protein: CASTYLQENYQNQPQHF. The CDR3 region has the DNA TGTGCCAGCACTTATCTACAGGAGAACTACCAAAATCAGCCCCAGCATTTT.

The rearrangement joins TRBV6-1 to TRBJ1-1; unclear D gene. Trimming took off 6 bases at V and 5 bases at J, with 10 bases between the two ends. Germline CDR1 is MNHNS and CDR2 is SASEGT. The CDR3 covers 12 residues. DNA of the CDR3: TGTGCCAGCAGCAGGACGGGGACTGAAGCTTTCTTT. It encodes CASSRTGTEAFF.

The rearrangement links TRBV6-5 to TRBJ2-5; D possibly corresponds to TRBD2 (7 bases). The CDR3 length is 14 residues. Trimming pared 4 bases from V and 7 bases from J, leaving 16 bases between. Germline values: CDR1 MNHEY, CDR2 SVGAGI. The chain's CDR3 is CASSSSGGRGTQYF. CDR3 nucleotides: TGTGCCAGCAGTTCATCGGGGGGCCGGGGGACCCAGTACTTC.

The chain couples TRBV5-1 to TRBJ2-1; 9 bases line up with TRBD2. Trimming removed 0 bases from V and 3 bases from J; junction bases left unmatched: 7. Germline-derived CDR1 and CDR2 are SGHRS and YFSETQ. The CDR3 loop spans 17 amino acids. CDR3 region: CASSLASGGGGYNEQFF. CDR3 nucleotide sequence: TGCGCCAGCAGCTTGGCCTCAGGCGGGGGGGGCTACAATGAGCAGTTCTTC.

This chain joins TRBV5-6 and TRBJ2-4; perhaps D is TRBD1 or TRBD2 (5 bases each). Germline assignment: CDR1 SGHDT and CDR2 YYEEEE. CDR3 length equals 13 residues. The V end was cut by 5 bases, the J end by 8 bases, with 14 bases between. DNA for the CDR3: TGTGCCAGCAGATCACAGGTGGGGGACATTCAGTACTTC. The encoded protein is CASRSQVGDIQYF.

The rearrangement uses TRBV10-3 and TRBJ2-3; 9 bases agree with TRBD2. Germline CDR1 ENHRY, CDR2 SYGVKD. Trimming at V came to 3 bases and at J to 5 bases, leaving 6 bases not matched to a gene. The CDR3 is 15 amino acids. For the CDR3, the DNA is TGTGCCATCAGTGATAGTGCGGGGGGGCGAGATACGCAGTATTTT. This translates into CAISDSAGGRDTQYF.

The chain uses TRBV5-4 and TRBJ2-1; D is uncertain. Trimming cost V 4 bases and J 0 bases, with 17 bases left between them. From germline, CDR1 is SGHNT and CDR2 YYREEE (reference sequence). CDR3 length: 17 residues. CDR3 bases: TGTGCCAGCAGCCCCGGGCAGCCACTTACCTCCTACAATGAGCAGTTCTTC. It codes for CASSPGQPLTSYNEQFF.

This sequence joins TRBV2 and TRBJ1-1; TRBD1 matches at 8 bases. The V gene's germline CDR1 is SNHLY and CDR2 FYNNEI. This CDR3 is built from 14 residues. The trim removed 5 bases at V and 3 bases at J, leaving 5 bases unmatched. The chain's CDR3 is CASSPQGAHTEAFF. CDR3 nucleotides: TGTGCCAGCAGTCCCCAGGGGGCTCACACTGAAGCTTTCTTT.

This chain joins TRBV27 and TRBJ2-7; D is perhaps TRBD1 (6 bases). With 3 bases removed from V and 3 bases from J, the gap between germline ends came to 15 bases. CDR3 length: 15 amino acids. Germline CDR1 reads MNHEY; CDR2 reads SMNVEV (reference sequence). The CDR3 here is CASSLHYTGNYEQYF. CDR3 DNA sequence: TGTGCCAGCAGTTTGCACTACACAGGGAACTACGAGCAGTACTTC.

This chain joins TRBV19 and TRBJ1-2; a weak D match, TRBD1 (5 bases). Germline V gene data show CDR1 as LNHDA and CDR2 as SQIVND (reference sequence). V was clipped by 5 bases and J by 3 bases, with 16 bases between them. The CDR3 is 15 residues long. CDR3: CASSPDSSRDYGYTF. Written as DNA, the CDR3 is TGTGCCAGTAGTCCGGACTCCTCCAGGGACTATGGCTACACCTTC.

V and J are TRBV2 and TRBJ2-7, with 7 bases aligning to TRBD2. This CDR3 comprises 16 residues. The trim removed 4 bases at V and 7 bases at J, leaving 16 bases unmatched. Germline CDR1 SNHLY, CDR2 FYNNEI. The CDR3 DNA is TGTGCCAGCAGTGTAAGGGAGGGTCGTGCCGCCGGTGAGCAGTACTTC. This encodes CASSVREGRAAGEQYF.

The chain couples TRBV7-2 to TRBJ2-7, with D perhaps TRBD2 (6 bases). CDR3 size: 13 residues. Trimming took off 6 bases at V and 2 bases at J, with 11 bases between the two ends. Germline CDR1 reads SGHTA; CDR2 reads FQGNSA. The CDR3 nucleotides read TGTGCCAGCAGACGTAGCGGCACCTACGAGCAGTACTTC. Amino acid sequence: CASRRSGTYEQYF.

This chain joins TRBV5-1 and TRBJ2-5; perhaps TRBD1 as D (7 bases). Germline V gene lookup returns CDR1 SGHRS and CDR2 YFSETQ. The CDR3 runs 16 residues. V was clipped by 1 base and J by 3 bases, with 16 bases between them. The CDR3 protein is CASSLLQGGPEETQYF. CDR3 sequence (DNA): TGCGCCAGCAGCTTGCTCCAGGGGGGTCCGGAAGAGACCCAGTACTTC.

The chain links TRBV28 to TRBJ2-4; no clear D. The germline CDR1 and CDR2 sequences are MDHEN and SYDVKM. Trimming shortened V by 4 bases and J by 9 bases, and 13 bases separated the two germline ends. The CDR3 totals 13 residues. The CDR3 loop is CASSSPGLSIQYF. In nucleotides, the CDR3 is TGTGCCAGCAGTTCTCCAGGTCTGAGCATTCAGTACTTC.